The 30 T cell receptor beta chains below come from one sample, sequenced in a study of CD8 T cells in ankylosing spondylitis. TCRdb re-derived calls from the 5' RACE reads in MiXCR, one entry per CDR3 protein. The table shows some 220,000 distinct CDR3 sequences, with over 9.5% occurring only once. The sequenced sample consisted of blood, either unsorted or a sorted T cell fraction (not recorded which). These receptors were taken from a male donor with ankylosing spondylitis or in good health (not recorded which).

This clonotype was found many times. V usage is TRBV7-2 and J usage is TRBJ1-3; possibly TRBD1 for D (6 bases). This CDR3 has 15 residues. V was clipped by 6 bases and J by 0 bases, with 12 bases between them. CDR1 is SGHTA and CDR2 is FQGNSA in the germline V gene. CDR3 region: CASSTQGPSGNTIYF. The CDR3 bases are TGTGCCAGCAGTACACAGGGTCCCTCTGGAAACACCATATATTTT.

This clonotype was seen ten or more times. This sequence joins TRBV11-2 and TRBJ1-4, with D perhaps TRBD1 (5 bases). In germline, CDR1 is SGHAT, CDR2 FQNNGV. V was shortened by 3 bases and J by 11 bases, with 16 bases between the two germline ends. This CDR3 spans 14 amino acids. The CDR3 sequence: CASSLRQGPEKLFF. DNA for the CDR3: TGTGCCAGCAGCTTGCGTCAGGGCCCCGAGAAACTGTTTTTT.

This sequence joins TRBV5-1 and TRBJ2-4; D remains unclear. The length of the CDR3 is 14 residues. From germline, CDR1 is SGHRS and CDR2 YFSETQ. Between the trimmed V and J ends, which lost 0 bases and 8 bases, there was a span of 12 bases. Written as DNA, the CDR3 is TGCGCCAGCAGCTTGGAGGCCCCAACGGACATTCAGTACTTC. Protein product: CASSLEAPTDIQYF.

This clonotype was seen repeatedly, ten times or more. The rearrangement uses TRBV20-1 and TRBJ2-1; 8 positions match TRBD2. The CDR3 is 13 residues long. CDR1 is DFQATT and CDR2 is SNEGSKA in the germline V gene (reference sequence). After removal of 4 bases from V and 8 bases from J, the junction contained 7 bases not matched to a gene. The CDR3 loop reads CSAISGSEDEQFF. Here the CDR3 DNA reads TGCAGTGCTATAAGCGGGAGTGAAGATGAGCAGTTCTTC.

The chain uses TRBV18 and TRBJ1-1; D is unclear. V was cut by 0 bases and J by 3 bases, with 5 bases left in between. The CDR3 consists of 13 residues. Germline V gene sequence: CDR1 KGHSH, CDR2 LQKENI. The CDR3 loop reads CASSPPAYTEAFF. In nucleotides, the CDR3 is TGTGCCAGCTCACCACCAGCTTACACTGAAGCTTTCTTT.

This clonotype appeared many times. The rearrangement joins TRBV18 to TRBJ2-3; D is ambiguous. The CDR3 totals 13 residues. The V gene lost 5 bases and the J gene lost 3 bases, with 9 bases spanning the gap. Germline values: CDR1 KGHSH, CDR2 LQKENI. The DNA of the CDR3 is TGTGCCAGCTCAAATACGGTGACAGATACGCAGTATTTT. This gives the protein CASSNTVTDTQYF. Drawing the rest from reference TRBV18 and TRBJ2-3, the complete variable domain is NAGVMQNPRHLVRRRGQEARLRCSPMKGHSHVYWYRQLPEEGLKFMVYLQKENIIDESGMPKERFSAEFPKEGPSILRIQQVVRGDSAAYFCASSNTVTDTQYFGPGTRLTVL.

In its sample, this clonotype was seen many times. Written as DNA, the CDR3 is TGTGCCAGCGCTCTGGGGTCTGGGGACATTCAGTACTTC. Its translation: CASALGSGDIQYF. The chain is built from TRBV7-2 and TRBJ2-4, with D uncertain. The CDR3 is 13 residues long. Deletions cut 8 bases from V and 8 bases from J, with 16 bases between. Looked up from germline, CDR1 is SGHTA and CDR2 is FQGNSA.

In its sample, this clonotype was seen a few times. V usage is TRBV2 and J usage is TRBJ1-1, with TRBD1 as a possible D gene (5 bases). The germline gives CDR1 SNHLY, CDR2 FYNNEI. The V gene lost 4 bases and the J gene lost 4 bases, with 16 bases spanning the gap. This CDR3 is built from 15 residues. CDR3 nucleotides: TGTGCCAGCAGTGGGGGACGATCCTTGGCCACTGAAGCTTTCTTT. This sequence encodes CASSGGRSLATEAFF.

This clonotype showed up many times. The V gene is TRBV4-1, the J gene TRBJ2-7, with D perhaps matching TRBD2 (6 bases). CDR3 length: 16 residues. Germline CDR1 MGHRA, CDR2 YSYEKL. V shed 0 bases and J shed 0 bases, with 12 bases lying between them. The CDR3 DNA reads TGCGCCAGCAGCCAAGATTTAGCGGAGGGCTCCTACGAGCAGTACTTC. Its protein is CASSQDLAEGSYEQYF.

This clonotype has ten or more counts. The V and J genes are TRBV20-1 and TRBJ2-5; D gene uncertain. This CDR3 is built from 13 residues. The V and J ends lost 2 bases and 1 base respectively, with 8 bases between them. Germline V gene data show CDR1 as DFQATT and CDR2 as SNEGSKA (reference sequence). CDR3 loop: CSARRSPQETQYF. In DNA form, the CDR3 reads TGCAGTGCTAGAAGGTCACCCCAAGAGACCCAGTACTTC.

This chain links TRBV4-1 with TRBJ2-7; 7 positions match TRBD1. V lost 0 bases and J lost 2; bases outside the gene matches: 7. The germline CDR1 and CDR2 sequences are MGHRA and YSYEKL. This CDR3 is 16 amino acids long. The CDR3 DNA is TGCGCCAGCAGCCAAGAACCGGGACAGCCAGCCTACGAGCAGTACTTC. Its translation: CASSQEPGQPAYEQYF.

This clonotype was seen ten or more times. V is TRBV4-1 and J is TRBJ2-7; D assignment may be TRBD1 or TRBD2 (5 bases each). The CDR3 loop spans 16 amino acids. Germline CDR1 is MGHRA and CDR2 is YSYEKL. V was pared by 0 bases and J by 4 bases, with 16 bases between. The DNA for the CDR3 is TGCGCCAGCAGCCAAGATGATGCAGGGAAGCGGTACGAGCAGTACTTC. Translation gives CASSQDDAGKRYEQYF.

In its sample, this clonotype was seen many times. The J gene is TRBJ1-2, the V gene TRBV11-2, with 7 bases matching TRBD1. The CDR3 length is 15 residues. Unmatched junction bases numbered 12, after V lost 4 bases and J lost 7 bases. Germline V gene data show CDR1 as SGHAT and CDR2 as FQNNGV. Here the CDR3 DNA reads TGTGCCAGCAGCTCCCTCGGGGAGGGGGCGCTTGGCTACACCTTC. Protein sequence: CASSSLGEGALGYTF.

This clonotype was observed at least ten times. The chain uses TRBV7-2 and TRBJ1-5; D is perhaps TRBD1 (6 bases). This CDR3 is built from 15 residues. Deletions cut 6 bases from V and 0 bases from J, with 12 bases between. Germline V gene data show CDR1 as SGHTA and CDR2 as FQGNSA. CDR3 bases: TGTGCCAGCAGTTGGACAGTTTCTAGCAATCAGCCCCAGCATTTT. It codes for CASSWTVSSNQPQHF.

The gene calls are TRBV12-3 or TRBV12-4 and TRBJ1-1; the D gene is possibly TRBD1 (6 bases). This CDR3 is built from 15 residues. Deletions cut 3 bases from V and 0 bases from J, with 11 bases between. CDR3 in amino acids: CASSLRTVMNTEAFF. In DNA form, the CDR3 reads TGTGCCAGCAGTTTGCGGACAGTCATGAACACTGAAGCTTTCTTT.

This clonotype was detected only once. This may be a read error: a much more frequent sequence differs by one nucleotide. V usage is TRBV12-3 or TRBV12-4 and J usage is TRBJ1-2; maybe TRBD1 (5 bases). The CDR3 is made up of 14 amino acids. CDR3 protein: CTSSLLPGTKGYTF. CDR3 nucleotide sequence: TGTACCAGCAGTTTACTGCCAGGGACGAAAGGCTACACCTTC.

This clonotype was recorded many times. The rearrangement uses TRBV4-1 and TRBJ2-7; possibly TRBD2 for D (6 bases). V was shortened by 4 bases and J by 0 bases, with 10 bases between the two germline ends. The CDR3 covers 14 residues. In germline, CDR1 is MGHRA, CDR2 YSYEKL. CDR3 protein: CASSPGDFSYEQYF. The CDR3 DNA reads TGCGCCAGCAGCCCTGGGGACTTCTCCTACGAGCAGTACTTC.

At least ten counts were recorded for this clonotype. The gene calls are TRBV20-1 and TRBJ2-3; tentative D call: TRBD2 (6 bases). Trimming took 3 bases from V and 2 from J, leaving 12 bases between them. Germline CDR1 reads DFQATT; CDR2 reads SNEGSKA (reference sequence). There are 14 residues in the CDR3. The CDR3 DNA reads TGCAGTGCTAGTTTACGGGGGAACACAGATACGCAGTATTTT. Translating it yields CSASLRGNTDTQYF.

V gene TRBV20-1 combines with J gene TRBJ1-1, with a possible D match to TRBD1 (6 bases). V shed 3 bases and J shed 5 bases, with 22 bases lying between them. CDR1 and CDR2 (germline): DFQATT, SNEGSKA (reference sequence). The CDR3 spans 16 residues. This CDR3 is CSASDIGATRGTEAFF. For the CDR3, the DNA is TGCAGTGCTAGTGATATAGGAGCGACAAGGGGGACTGAAGCTTTCTTT.

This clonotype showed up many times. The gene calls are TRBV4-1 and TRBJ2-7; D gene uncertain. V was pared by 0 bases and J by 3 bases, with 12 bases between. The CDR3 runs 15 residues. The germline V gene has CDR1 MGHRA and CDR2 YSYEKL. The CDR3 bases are TGCGCCAGCAGCCAAGAAACTGTGGTATACTACGAGCAGTACTTC. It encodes CASSQETVVYYEQYF.

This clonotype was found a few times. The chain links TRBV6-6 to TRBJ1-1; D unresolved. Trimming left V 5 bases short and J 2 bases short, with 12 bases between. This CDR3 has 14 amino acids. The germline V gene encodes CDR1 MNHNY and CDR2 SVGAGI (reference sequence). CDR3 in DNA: TGTGCCAGCAGTCCTCCGATTCGCAACACTGAAGCTTTCTTT. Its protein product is CASSPPIRNTEAFF.

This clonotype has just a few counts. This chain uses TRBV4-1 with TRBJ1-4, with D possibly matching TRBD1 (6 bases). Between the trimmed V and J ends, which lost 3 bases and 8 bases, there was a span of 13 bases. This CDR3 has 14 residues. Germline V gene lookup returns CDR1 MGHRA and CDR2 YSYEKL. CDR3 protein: CASSQPGGEEKLFF. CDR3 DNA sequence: TGCGCCAGCAGCCAGCCGGGGGGCGAAGAAAAACTGTTTTTT.

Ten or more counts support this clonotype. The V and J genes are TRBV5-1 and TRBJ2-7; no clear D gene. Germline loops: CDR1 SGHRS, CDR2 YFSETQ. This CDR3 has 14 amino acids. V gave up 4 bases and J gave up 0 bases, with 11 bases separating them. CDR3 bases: TGCGCCAGCAGCACTTCGGTGAGCTCCTACGAGCAGTACTTC. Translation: CASSTSVSSYEQYF.

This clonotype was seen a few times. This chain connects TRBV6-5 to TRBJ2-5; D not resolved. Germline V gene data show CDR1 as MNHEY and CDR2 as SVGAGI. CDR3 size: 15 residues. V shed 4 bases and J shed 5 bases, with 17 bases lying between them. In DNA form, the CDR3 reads TGTGCCAGCAGTTCCCTCCGCGGTAGTTTGGAGACCCAGTACTTC. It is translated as CASSSLRGSLETQYF.

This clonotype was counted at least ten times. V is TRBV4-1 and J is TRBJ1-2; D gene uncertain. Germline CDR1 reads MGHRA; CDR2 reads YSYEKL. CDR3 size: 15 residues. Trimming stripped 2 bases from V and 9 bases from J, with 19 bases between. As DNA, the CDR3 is TGCGCCAGCAGCCAATCCAACCAGGAATCTATGAGCTACACCTTC. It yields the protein CASSQSNQESMSYTF.

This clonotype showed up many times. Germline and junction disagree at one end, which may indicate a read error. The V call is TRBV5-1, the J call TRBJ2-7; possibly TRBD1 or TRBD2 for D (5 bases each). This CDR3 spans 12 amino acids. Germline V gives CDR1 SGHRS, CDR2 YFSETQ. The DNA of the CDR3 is TGTGCCAGCAGCCGGGACGGCTACGAGCAGTACTTC. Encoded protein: CASSRDGYEQYF.

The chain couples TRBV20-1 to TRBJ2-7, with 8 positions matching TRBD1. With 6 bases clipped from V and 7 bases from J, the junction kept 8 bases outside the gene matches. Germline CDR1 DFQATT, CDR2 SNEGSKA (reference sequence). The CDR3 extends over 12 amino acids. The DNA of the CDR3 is TGCAGTGCCCCTGACAGGGGAGGAGAGCAGTACTTC. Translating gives CSAPDRGGEQYF.

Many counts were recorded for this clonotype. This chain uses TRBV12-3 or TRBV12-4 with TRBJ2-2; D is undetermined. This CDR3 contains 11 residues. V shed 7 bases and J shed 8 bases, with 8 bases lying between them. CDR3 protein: CASTLGGELFF. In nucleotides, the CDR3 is TGTGCCAGCACCCTGGGGGGGGAGCTGTTTTTT.

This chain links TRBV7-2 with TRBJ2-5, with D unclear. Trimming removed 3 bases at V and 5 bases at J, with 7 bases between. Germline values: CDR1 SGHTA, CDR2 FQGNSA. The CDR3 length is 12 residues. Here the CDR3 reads CASSFGWETQYF. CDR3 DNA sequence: TGTGCCAGCAGCTTCGGGTGGGAGACCCAGTACTTC.

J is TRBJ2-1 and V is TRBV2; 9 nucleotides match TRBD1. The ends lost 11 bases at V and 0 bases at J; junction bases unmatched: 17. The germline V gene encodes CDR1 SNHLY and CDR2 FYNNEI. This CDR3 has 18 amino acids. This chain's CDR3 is CAVLGNTGGLISYNEQFF. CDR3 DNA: TGTGCCGTTCTGGGGAATACAGGGGGCCTTATCTCCTACAATGAGCAGTTCTTC.